This is a list of T cell receptor beta chains from one sample in a study of T cell repertoires in cytomegalovirus infection. TCRdb ran MiXCR on the reads and lists one entry per CDR3 protein. The data contain roughly 720,000 distinct CDR3 sequences, 35% to 45% of them singletons. Sample: PBMCs. Receptors originate from a human donor in good health (CMV status not recorded). Some clones in this sample may be carry-over from other donors' samples. Both conserved end residues are trimmed from each CDR3. A D gene is named only where the DNA matches it firmly.

v_call,d_call,j_call,cdr3_aa
TRBV7-8,.,TRBJ1-1,ASSVGPNTEAF
TRBV6-5,.,TRBJ2-5,ASSTYMGETQY
TRBV6-5,.,TRBJ2-4,ASSPGWGVGIQY
TRBV6-6,TRBD1,TRBJ2-5,ASSYETGMETQY
TRBV28,.,TRBJ1-1,ASSLWSGYTEAF
TRBV7-3,.,TRBJ2-3,ASSLQGSFFGDTQY
TRBV3-1,TRBD1,TRBJ1-2,ASSLLLGQGDTGYT
TRBV15,TRBD2,TRBJ2-7,ATTPSGGSYEQY
TRBV6-5,.,TRBJ1-6,ASRWTAYSPLH
TRBV12-3/TRBV12-4,.,TRBJ1-2,ASSAGQNYGYT
TRBV11-2,TRBD2,TRBJ2-1,ASSLVGRGGPYNEQF
TRBV6-1,.,TRBJ1-1,ATRRSGTEAF
TRBV20-1,TRBD1,TRBJ1-6,SAREQGSNSPLH
TRBV7-2,TRBD1,TRBJ2-5,ASSLYRGETQY
TRBV7-2,.,TRBJ1-2,ASSPPGRPGYT
TRBV30,TRBD1,TRBJ1-6,AWSLQGALGSPLH
TRBV7-2,TRBD2,TRBJ2-3,ASSLGTSGPTDTQY
TRBV28,TRBD2,TRBJ2-2,ASSFLLAGNGELF
TRBV7-6,.,TRBJ2-5,ASSLLDSQEAQY
TRBV19,.,TRBJ1-1,ASSISPGMNTEAF
TRBV27,.,TRBJ2-5,ASSLWSSGLKETQY
TRBV2,.,TRBJ2-1,ASSEDNEQF
TRBV10-3,TRBD2,TRBJ2-3,ASNSGRDTDTQY
TRBV18,.,TRBJ1-5,ASSPVSGTDQPQH
TRBV7-8,.,TRBJ2-1,ASSPMPGNNEQF
TRBV10-1,.,TRBJ1-1,ASRDGQSNTEAF
TRBV5-6,.,TRBJ2-5,ASSLGTDEETQY
TRBV6-6,.,TRBJ2-2,ASSYRPTNTGELF
TRBV6-2/TRBV6-3,.,TRBJ2-7,ASSPGPNWESPKASYEQY
TRBV7-9,.,TRBJ2-4,ASSPRDSRRAKNIQY
TRBV20-1,TRBD2,TRBJ2-7,SANSGRTPYEQY
TRBV12-5,.,TRBJ1-2,ASGSETGRADYGYT
TRBV11-2,.,TRBJ1-2,ASSRGGGPYSYT
TRBV28,.,TRBJ1-2,ASSSRAGHGYT
TRBV10-3,TRBD2,TRBJ2-1,AISEAQAGGYNEQF